The next 23 T cell receptor beta chains were all read from a single sample in a study of T-cell reconstitution after alpha-beta-depleted transplantation in children. Unique molecular identifiers were incorporated when the TCRbeta library was constructed. MiXCR, applied by TCRdb to the PCR reads, yields one record per CDR3 protein. The sample yields approximately 300,000 distinct CDR3 sequences, 10% seen once. The specimen was PBMCs, collected before TCRalphabeta/CD19-depleted stem cell transplant. The receptors shown here come from a boy under two years old with acute myeloid leukemia, due to receive a stem cell transplant.

This clonotype was seen at least ten times. J is TRBJ1-6 and V is TRBV2; the D is unclear. Germline V gene lookup returns CDR1 SNHLY and CDR2 FYNNEI. CDR3 length: 11 amino acids. V lost 6 bases and J 6 bases, leaving 3 bases between the germline ends. The CDR3, as DNA: TGTGCCAGCAGGACTAATTCACCCCTCCACTTT. Translating gives CASRTNSPLHF. The full variable domain, its missing parts supplied by reference TRBV2 and TRBJ1-6, is EPEVTQTPSHQVTQMGQEVILRCVPISNHLYFYWYRQILGQKVEFLVSFYNNEISEKSEIFDDQFSVERPDGSNFTLKIRSTKLEDSAMYFCASRTNSPLHFGNGTRLTVT.

This clonotype was observed at least ten times. The V and J genes are TRBV7-8 and TRBJ1-6; no definite D call. V lost 1 base and J lost 10, with 11 bases in between. The CDR3 is 14 amino acids. Per the germline V gene, CDR1 is SGHVS and CDR2 is FQNEAQ. The CDR3 region is CASSLVLGNSPLHF. The CDR3, as DNA: TGTGCCAGCAGCTTAGTGCTGGGAAACTCACCCCTCCACTTT.

For this clonotype: This could be a read error, since a much larger clone is one nucleotide away. This sequence joins TRBV5-1 and TRBJ2-7, with D possibly matching TRBD1 (5 bases). The CDR3 is 14 amino acids. The germline V gene encodes CDR1 SGHRS and CDR2 YFSETQ. The CDR3 reads CPSSSTASSYEQYF. As DNA, the CDR3 is TGCCCCAGCAGCTCGACAGCTAGCTCCTACGAGCAGTACTTC.

This clonotype was seen repeatedly, ten times or more. V is TRBV28 and J is TRBJ1-5, with a tentative D call TRBD1 (6 bases). The CDR3 sequence is 13 residues long. The germline V and J ends were trimmed by 6 bases and 7 bases, with 13 bases remaining between them. Germline V lookup: CDR1 MDHEN, CDR2 SYDVKM. CDR3 sequence reads: CASRPGGGQPQHF. CDR3 bases: TGTGCCAGCAGACCGGGGGGCGGGCAGCCCCAGCATTTT.

Ten or more counts support this clonotype. The CDR3 nucleotides are TGTGCCAGCAGTTACCCCGGGGGGGAATACGAGCAGTACTTC. Translating it yields CASSYPGGEYEQYF. The J gene is TRBJ2-7, the V gene TRBV28; 8 nucleotides align to TRBD2. V shed 4 bases, J shed 4 bases, and the junction held 6 bases outside the gene matches. The CDR3 consists of 14 residues. Germline assignment: CDR1 MDHEN and CDR2 SYDVKM. Based on the CDR3 plus reference TRBV28 and TRBJ2-7, the full variable domain is DVKVTQSSRYLVKRTGEKVFLECVQDMDHENMFWYRQDPGLGLRLIYFSYDVKMKEKGDIPEGYSVSREKKERFSLILESASTNQTSMYLCASSYPGGEYEQYFGPGTRLTVT.

This clonotype was recorded at least ten times. V and J are TRBV10-3 and TRBJ1-2; D remains ambiguous. Trimming took 0 bases from V and 5 from J, leaving 22 bases between them. Germline CDR1 is ENHRY and CDR2 is SYGVKD. The CDR3 length is 18 residues. The CDR3, as DNA: TGTGCCATCAGTGAGTCACTCTCCTTTTGGACCCGACCTTATGGCTACACCTTC. It codes for CAISESLSFWTRPYGYTF.

This clonotype was picked up many times. This sequence joins TRBV10-3 and TRBJ2-3; 8 bases agree with TRBD1. The CDR3 is made up of 14 amino acids. Germline values: CDR1 ENHRY, CDR2 SYGVKD. Germline trimming cut 6 bases from V and 5 bases from J; bases unmatched to any gene: 7. DNA of the CDR3: TGTGCCATCAGCCCCAGGGGGCAGGGAGATACGCAGTATTTT. It yields the protein CAISPRGQGDTQYF.

In this sample, this clonotype turned up many times. The chain joins TRBV4-3 to TRBJ2-7, with 14 bases aligning to TRBD2. The CDR3 length is 17 residues. Germline CDR1 LGHNA, CDR2 YSLEER. V dropped 4 bases and J dropped 4; count of bases not matched to a gene: 9. The CDR3 sequence: CASSLHRGTSGGYEQYF. In DNA form, the CDR3 reads TGCGCCAGCAGCCTTCATAGGGGGACTAGCGGGGGTTACGAGCAGTACTTC.

On this clonotype: A much larger clone lies a single base off, so this may be a read error. This chain uses TRBV20-1 with TRBJ2-5, with D tentatively TRBD1 (5 bases). Germline-derived CDR1 and CDR2 are DFQATT and SNEGSKA (reference sequence). The length of the CDR3 is 14 residues. CDR3 in DNA: TGCAGTGCTATACACGGATCAGGACAAGAGGCCCAGTACTTC. This sequence encodes CSAIHGSGQEAQYF.

This clonotype appeared many times. V gene TRBV29-1 combines with J gene TRBJ2-1; D unclear. This CDR3 is built from 14 residues. Germline V gene data show CDR1 as SQVTM and CDR2 as ANQGSEA. Trimming left V 3 bases short and J 5 bases short, with 14 bases between. The CDR3 DNA sequence: TGCAGCGTTGAGGGGTCAACTCGGGACAATGAGCAGTTCTTC. Its protein product is CSVEGSTRDNEQFF.

This clonotype was recorded many times. This rearrangement joins TRBV4-3 to TRBJ2-2; D perhaps matches TRBD1 (5 bases). CDR1 is LGHNA and CDR2 is YSLEER in the germline V gene. CDR3 length: 12 residues. Trimming shortened V by 1 base and J by 13 bases, and 10 bases separated the two germline ends. The CDR3 region is CASSQGGQGLFF. The CDR3 DNA follows: TGCGCCAGCAGCCAAGGGGGCCAGGGGCTGTTTTTT.

This clonotype was observed many times. V usage is TRBV12-3 or TRBV12-4 and J usage is TRBJ2-5; D uncertain. V lost 2 bases and J lost 0, with 7 bases in between. This CDR3 comprises 14 residues. CDR3 sequence (DNA): TGTGCCAGCAGTTTAAAAGCTTACCAAGAGACCCAGTACTTC. Encoded protein: CASSLKAYQETQYF.

This clonotype has a count of ten or more. This rearrangement joins TRBV10-3 to TRBJ2-1; D remains ambiguous. The germline V and J ends were trimmed by 2 bases and 5 bases, with 4 bases remaining between them. The CDR3 extends over 12 amino acids. Per the germline V gene, CDR1 is ENHRY and CDR2 is SYGVKD. In DNA form, the CDR3 reads TGTGCCATCAGTGAGGCAAACAATGAGCAGTTCTTC. Residues: CAISEANNEQFF.

Only a few counts were recorded for this clonotype. V gene TRBV2 combines with J gene TRBJ2-3; D is unclear. CDR1 and CDR2 from the germline V gene are SNHLY and FYNNEI. This CDR3 is 11 amino acids long. Trimming took 4 bases from V and 8 from J, leaving 7 bases between them. CDR3 sequence: CASSGSLTQYF. In DNA form, the CDR3 reads TGTGCCAGCAGTGGGAGCCTTACGCAGTATTTT.

This clonotype has a count of ten or more. The V call is TRBV9, the J call TRBJ2-3; the match to TRBD2 covers 9 bases. The CDR3 is 15 amino acids. Per the germline V gene, CDR1 is SGDLS and CDR2 is YYNGEE. With 0 bases clipped from V and 3 bases from J, the junction kept 2 bases outside the gene matches. CDR3 nucleotides: TGTGCCAGCAGCGTAGTCAGCGGGGGGACAGATACGCAGTATTTT. It is translated as CASSVVSGGTDTQYF.

In this sample, this clonotype turned up many times. This chain uses TRBV6-2 or TRBV6-3 with TRBJ2-3; D may be TRBD2 (5 bases). Germline V gene data show CDR1 as MNHEY and CDR2 as SVGEGT. Trimming shortened V by 2 bases and J by 2 bases, and 11 bases separated the two germline ends. CDR3 length: 15 residues. For the CDR3, the DNA is TGTGCCAGCAGTTACCCCGGGAACTTCACAGATACGCAGTATTTT. This sequence encodes CASSYPGNFTDTQYF.

This clonotype was detected only a few times. A junction boundary mismatches the germline segment, possibly from a read error. The rearrangement joins TRBV7-9 to TRBJ2-1; D is perhaps TRBD2 (5 bases). The CDR3 is 12 amino acids. Germline CDR1 SEHNR, CDR2 FQNEAQ (reference sequence). The CDR3 here is CASSSRQLVSLF. CDR3 DNA: TGTGCCAGCAGCTCAAGGCAACTAGTTTCGCTCTTC.

This clonotype appeared many times. The chain uses TRBV5-1 and TRBJ2-1; D may be TRBD2 (6 bases). V was clipped by 4 bases and J by 3 bases, with 17 bases between them. The CDR3 runs 16 residues. The germline V gene has CDR1 SGHRS and CDR2 YFSETQ. In DNA, the CDR3 is TGCGCCAGCAGCCTAATTCCCGGGACTGGCTACAATGAGCAGTTCTTC. As protein: CASSLIPGTGYNEQFF. Full variable domain (outside the CDR3, taken from reference TRBV5-1 and TRBJ2-1): KAGVTQTPRYLIKTRGQQVTLSCSPISGHRSVSWYQQTPGQGLQFLFEYFSETQRNKGNFPGRFSGRQFSNSRSEMNVSTLELGDSALYLCASSLIPGTGYNEQFFGPGTRLTVL.

This clonotype was seen repeatedly, ten times or more. The gene calls are TRBV24-1 and TRBJ2-1, with TRBD1 identical over 8 bases. V gave up 4 bases and J gave up 5 bases; unmatched junction bases: 9. CDR1 and CDR2 (germline): KGHDR, SFDVKD. There are 16 residues in the CDR3. The CDR3, as DNA: TGTGCCACCAGTGACCCTGACAGGGGTTCGGACAATGAGCAGTTCTTC. This translates into CATSDPDRGSDNEQFF.

This clonotype was detected many times. The genes are TRBV12-3 or TRBV12-4 and TRBJ2-7; the D gene is possibly TRBD2 (6 bases). Trimming took off 7 bases at V and 3 bases at J, with 16 bases between the two ends. The CDR3 sequence is 14 residues long. CDR3 DNA sequence: TGTGCCAGCAACAAGGGACTTAGCCACTACGAGCAGTACTTC. Protein: CASNKGLSHYEQYF.

This clonotype has ten or more counts. This chain joins TRBV12-3 or TRBV12-4 and TRBJ2-7; TRBD2 is a possible D gene (5 bases). This CDR3 comprises 16 residues. V gave up 6 bases and J gave up 0 bases, with 18 bases separating them. The CDR3, as DNA: TGTGCCAGCAGCCCAACGGGGTTCATCTTCTCCTACGAGCAGTACTTC. Translating it yields CASSPTGFIFSYEQYF.

This clonotype was seen more than once but under ten times. V and J are TRBV20-1 and TRBJ1-1, with 8 bases fitting TRBD1. With V trimmed by 3 bases and J by 2 bases, 5 bases remained unmatched. From germline, CDR1 is DFQATT and CDR2 SNEGSKA (reference sequence). CDR3 length equals 14 residues. The CDR3 protein is CSARAGGVNTEAFF. As DNA, the CDR3 is TGCAGTGCTAGGGCAGGGGGCGTTAACACTGAAGCTTTCTTT.

This clonotype was found a few times. At one end the junction does not follow the germline gene, possibly because of a read error. The J gene is TRBJ2-6, the V gene TRBV12-3 or TRBV12-4; TRBD1 matches 12 bases. The CDR3 has 20 residues. CDR3 in amino acids: CASSFVWRGQGATGSNVLTF. CDR3 sequence (DNA): TGTGCCAGCAGTTTCGTATGGCGGGGACAGGGGGCTACTGGGTCCAACGTCCTGACTTTC.